This T cell receptor (beta chain) is from a study of T cells in Graves' hyperthyroidism and ophthalmopathy. Study overall: The initial diagnosis was the point when peripheral blood was collected, ahead of any treatment. Overall study results and limits: From stable hyperthyroidism, ophthalmopathy was set apart by a 13 V-J model.

The V and J ends lost 5 bases and 0 bases, in that order; junction bases with no gene match: 2. The CDR3 contains 13 residues. In germline, CDR1 is SGHRS, CDR2 YFSETQ. This clonotype showed up many times. The antigen is not known. RNA transcripts were the template for amplifying TCR beta CDR3 regions. Initially, a first-round RT-PCR of the TCR CDR3 employed the HTBI primer set. TCRdb called the multiplex PCR reads again in MiXCR, with one record for every CDR3 protein. The repertoire holds more than 300,000 distinct CDR3 sequences, with approximately 15% as singletons. The V and J genes are TRBV5-1 and TRBJ2-7, with 7 nucleotides matching TRBD2. This clonotype was sampled from a woman aged 25 to 45 with Graves' hyperthyroidism. Sample: blood. CDR3 in DNA: TGCGCCAGCAGTGGCGGGAGCTCCTACGAGCAGTACTTC. It codes for CASSGGSSYEQYF.